Here is one TCR beta chain with its context. The sample is drawn from a study of blood T cell repertoires in COVID-19. Study background: Italy, Spain and the United States were the sources of the convalescent and acute COVID-19 samples. The analysed material was cDNA or gDNA that came from T cells, B-cell-depleted T cells, or PBMCs.

In the original workflow: Counts of nucleated cells, estimated from reference gene primer amplification, were obtained. Using immunoSEQ multiplex PCR, the repertoire was profiled, and TCRdb retains in-frame clones only, with some absent. V and J calls and clone size are given by that table; D and trimming were obtained from the DNA. The sample shows around 190,000 clones, 70% to 90% of them seen only once. CDR1 and CDR2 (germline): MNHEY, SMNVEV (reference sequence). There are 13 residues in the CDR3. V lost 3 bases, J lost 4 bases, and 7 bases lay in between. Cohorts were based on clinical histories the participants reported.

The source material was PBMCs or T cells enriched from blood (not recorded which). The TCR originated in a woman aged 40 to 50 in a cohort exposed to, infected with or recovered from COVID-19 (not recorded which). V is TRBV27 and J is TRBJ1-3; D unclear. The CDR3 region is CASSFKPGNTIYF. The CDR3, as DNA: TGTGCCAGCAGTTTTAAGCCCGGAAACACCATATATTTT.